These T cell receptor beta chains were read from a single sample in a study of T-cell reconstitution after alpha-beta-depleted transplantation in children. TCRdb re-called the PCR reads through MiXCR, storing one row per CDR3 protein. Among 750,000 to 950,000 distinct CDR3 sequences listed, roughly 15% were seen once. This specimen consisted of PBMCs, mostly from graft donor cells, obtained 360 days after TCRalphabeta/CD19-depleted stem cell transplant. These receptors all come from a male patient younger than 18 who had a stem cell transplant for acute lymphoblastic leukemia, so the T cells may come from the graft donor. The CDR3 runs from the conserved cysteine through the conserved F or W. The D gene is left open where the match is weak. Size is omitted from some rows. Given values are once, few, many or a class for expanded clones.

abundance	v_gene	d_gene	j_gene	CDR3nt	CDR3aa
-	TRBV4-1	-	TRBJ1-4	TGCGCCAGCAGCCAAGAGAGGCGGGCGTTTAATGAAAAACTGTTTTTT	CASSQERRAFNEKLFF
few	TRBV18	-	TRBJ2-1	TGTGCCAGCTCACCACCGACGGGGGGCGAGGGGTTCTTC	CASSPPTGGEGFF
-	TRBV5-5	-	TRBJ2-6	TGTGCCAGCAGCTTGATGGCAGGGACCTCTGGGGCCAACGTCCTGACTTTC	CASSLMAGTSGANVLTF
few	TRBV9	-	TRBJ1-6	TGTGCCAGCAGCATGGGGATAGGCCCCTATAATTCACCCCTCCACTTT	CASSMGIGPYNSPLHF
-	TRBV5-6	TRBD2	TRBJ2-2	TGTGCCAGCAGCTTGTTCACAGCGGGAGTTTGGCAAGGCGCCGGGGAGCTGTTTTTT	CASSLFTAGVWQGAGELFF
-	TRBV10-3	TRBD2	TRBJ2-2	TGTGCCACCCGATGGACTAGCGGGAACACCGGGGAGCTGTTTTTT	CATRWTSGNTGELFF
few	TRBV20-1	TRBD2	TRBJ2-1	TGCAGTGCGGGCCGGACTAGCGGGAGGGTCAATGAGCAGTTCTTC	CSAGRTSGRVNEQFF
-	TRBV7-8	-	TRBJ2-7	TGTGCCAGCAGTACTTACTCGTTACAGGGCTACGAGCAGTACTTC	CASSTYSLQGYEQYF
many	TRBV29-1	-	TRBJ2-5	TGCAGCGTTGAAGGCCGGGCAAGCCAAGAGACCCAGTACTTC	CSVEGRASQETQYF
-	TRBV18	TRBD1	TRBJ2-5	TGTGCCAGCTCACCAAGAGACAGGGGGAAGGAGACCCAGTACTTC	CASSPRDRGKETQYF
-	TRBV11-2	-	TRBJ2-7	TGTGCCAGCAGCTTAGGAGGGACTTCTACGTTGCAGTACTTC	CASSLGGTSTLQYF
few	TRBV5-1	TRBD1	TRBJ2-2	TGCGCCAGCAGAAAAACCAACTCCGGGACAGGGGGCTCCGGGGAGCTGTTTTTT	CASRKTNSGTGGSGELFF
-	TRBV7-9	TRBD2	TRBJ2-1	TGTGCCAGCAGCTCCCTCCGGGACTATATCACTGAGCAGTTCTTC	CASSSLRDYITEQFF
-	TRBV3-1	-	TRBJ1-2	TGTGCCAGCAGCCAATTTCGTCGGCCGAAGGGGGTGTTATATGGCTACACCTTC	CASSQFRRPKGVLYGYTF
-	TRBV5-1	-	TRBJ2-2	TGCGCCAGCAGCTCGACCGCACTGGCACCCGGGGAGCTGTTTTTT	CASSSTALAPGELFF
few	TRBV12-3/TRBV12-4	-	TRBJ1-5	TGTGCCAGCAGTTTCCCGACAGGCCCCACGGGCAATCAGCCCCAGCATTTT	CASSFPTGPTGNQPQHF
-	TRBV7-6	-	TRBJ2-2	TGTGCCAGCAGCTTAGACCTTAGCAGAGGCAGCACCGGGGAGCTGTTTTTT	CASSLDLSRGSTGELFF
few	TRBV27	-	TRBJ2-7	TGTGCCAGCAGTTTATCGATTCTTGGCAGAGAAATTTACGAGCAGTACTTC	CASSLSILGREIYEQYF
few	TRBV4-1	-	TRBJ2-7	TGCGCCAGCAGCCAAGGGGTGTGGTACCCCTACGAGCAGTACTTC	CASSQGVWYPYEQYF
-	TRBV9	TRBD2	TRBJ2-7	TGTGCCAGCAGTACAACAGGGGGGACTAGCGGGAGGGCCTACGAGCAGTACTTC	CASSTTGGTSGRAYEQYF
-	TRBV5-1	-	TRBJ2-5	TGCGCCAGCAACAGGGTAGGAGAGACCCAGTACTTC	CASNRVGETQYF
few	TRBV12-3/TRBV12-4	-	TRBJ2-1	TGTGCCAGCAGTAAGAGGGGACAAGCATACAATGAGCAGTTCTTC	CASSKRGQAYNEQFF
few	TRBV20-1	TRBD2	TRBJ2-1	TGCAGTGCTAGTAAGGCTAGCGGGAGGGTATCCAATGAGCAGTTCTTC	CSASKASGRVSNEQFF
-	TRBV7-6	-	TRBJ1-1	TGTGCCAGCAGCTTTCGACAGGATTACACTGAAGCTTTCTTT	CASSFRQDYTEAFF
-	TRBV5-1	TRBD2	TRBJ2-4	TGCGCCAGCAGCCTTAGCGGGAGGGCCCCAGCCAAAAACATTCAGTACTTC	CASSLSGRAPAKNIQYF
-	TRBV2	-	TRBJ2-5	TGTGCCAGCAGGAGAAGCTACCAAGAGACCCAGTACTTC	CASRRSYQETQYF
few	TRBV2	TRBD2	TRBJ2-1	TGTGCCAGCAGTCTGCGGGGGATGGCGGGAACCTCCTACAATGAGCAGTTCTTC	CASSLRGMAGTSYNEQFF
few	TRBV10-3	TRBD2	TRBJ2-7	TGTGCCATCAGTGGGACTAGCGGGGGCTCCTACGAGCAGTACTTC	CAISGTSGGSYEQYF
-	TRBV29-1	TRBD1	TRBJ1-2	TGCAGCGTTGGGGTCGACAGGGTAGGAGGCTACACCTTC	CSVGVDRVGGYTF
-	TRBV5-1	-	TRBJ2-6	TGCGCCAGCAGCTTGGGTGGGAACGGGGCCAACGTCCTGACTTTC	CASSLGGNGANVLTF
few	TRBV11-2	-	TRBJ2-5	TGTGCCAGCAGCTTAAAATTAAAGCAAGAGACCCAGTACTTC	CASSLKLKQETQYF
-	TRBV7-3	-	TRBJ2-2	TGTGCCAGCAGCTTAACGGCTAGGGGGACCGGGGAGCTGTTTTTT	CASSLTARGTGELFF
-	TRBV12-3/TRBV12-4	-	TRBJ1-2	TGTGCCAGCACCCAGGGTGCTGGCTACACCTTC	CASTQGAGYTF
-	TRBV30	-	TRBJ2-7	TGTGCCTGGACTAGCTCCTACGAGCAGTACTTC	CAWTSSYEQYF
-	TRBV7-2	-	TRBJ2-1	TGTGCCAGCAGAAGGAGAAGCCAGTACAATGAGCAGTTCTTC	CASRRRSQYNEQFF
many	TRBV5-6	-	TRBJ2-1	TGTGCCAGCAGCGGCCCCGATAATGAGCAGTTCTTC	CASSGPDNEQFF
few	TRBV2	TRBD1	TRBJ2-7	TGTGCCAGCAATGTTGGGGACAGGGAGGGCGACGAGCAGTACTTC	CASNVGDREGDEQYF
-	TRBV5-1	-	TRBJ2-3	TGCGCCAGCAGCTTTACCGGGGCCTGGACAGATACGCAGTATTTT	CASSFTGAWTDTQYF
-	TRBV6-1	TRBD2	TRBJ2-7	TGTGCCACCGACTTCACCGGGACTATCTCCTACGAGCAGTACTTC	CATDFTGTISYEQYF
few	TRBV7-9	TRBD1	TRBJ2-1	TGTGCCAGCAGCCCCAACCCTAGGGGGCGGAATCACAATGAGCAGTTCTTC	CASSPNPRGRNHNEQFF
-	TRBV2	-	TRBJ1-1	TGTGCCAGCCACCTTACAGTTAACACTGAAGCTTTCTTT	CASHLTVNTEAFF
-	TRBV11-3	-	TRBJ2-6	TGTGCCAGCAGCTCCCGGGGAGGACTAACTGGGGCCAACGTCCTGACTTTC	CASSSRGGLTGANVLTF
-	TRBV6-1	TRBD2	TRBJ2-3	TGTGCCAGCAGCCCCTCAGCGGGAGGACGAGATACGCAGTATTTT	CASSPSAGGRDTQYF
-	TRBV12-3/TRBV12-4	TRBD1	TRBJ2-5	TGTGCCACCAGGGGGCAGAGAGAGACCCAGTACTTC	CATRGQRETQYF
few	TRBV5-1	TRBD2	TRBJ2-3	TGCGCCAGCAGCTTCGTCCTAGCGGGAGATTCAGATACGCAGTATTTT	CASSFVLAGDSDTQYF
-	TRBV11-2	-	TRBJ1-1	TGTGCCAGCAGCTTAGTAATCGGTTCAGGCCTCGGGCCCACTGAAGCTTTCTTT	CASSLVIGSGLGPTEAFF
once	TRBV7-6	TRBD2	TRBJ2-2	TGTGCCAGCAGCCCCCCCCACCTAGCGGGAGATCGGAGCGGGGAGCTGTTTTTT	CASSPPHLAGDRSGELFF
many	TRBV5-1	-	TRBJ2-3	TGCGCCAGCAGCTTTTCGGGAGTGGATACGCAGTATTTT	CASSFSGVDTQYF
few	TRBV5-1	TRBD2	TRBJ2-7	TGCGCCAGCAGCTTGTTTTCCGGGACTAGCGGGTTAGGGGCCTACGAGCAGTACTTC	CASSLFSGTSGLGAYEQYF
-	TRBV6-5	TRBD2	TRBJ2-1	TGTGCCAGCGTTTTCCTAGCGGTCTATAGCGAGCAGTTCTTC	CASVFLAVYSEQFF
-	TRBV4-1	TRBD2	TRBJ2-7	TGCGCCAGCAGCTTCCTTACGGGACTAGCGGGAGGTTTGCGCTACGAGCAGTACTTC	CASSFLTGLAGGLRYEQYF
-	TRBV7-9	-	TRBJ2-7	TGTGCCAGCGGCCATATTGACAGGCTAAACGAGCAGTACTTC	CASGHIDRLNEQYF
-	TRBV29-1	-	TRBJ1-1	TGCAGCGCTCAGACGGTGAACACTGAAGCTTTCTTT	CSAQTVNTEAFF